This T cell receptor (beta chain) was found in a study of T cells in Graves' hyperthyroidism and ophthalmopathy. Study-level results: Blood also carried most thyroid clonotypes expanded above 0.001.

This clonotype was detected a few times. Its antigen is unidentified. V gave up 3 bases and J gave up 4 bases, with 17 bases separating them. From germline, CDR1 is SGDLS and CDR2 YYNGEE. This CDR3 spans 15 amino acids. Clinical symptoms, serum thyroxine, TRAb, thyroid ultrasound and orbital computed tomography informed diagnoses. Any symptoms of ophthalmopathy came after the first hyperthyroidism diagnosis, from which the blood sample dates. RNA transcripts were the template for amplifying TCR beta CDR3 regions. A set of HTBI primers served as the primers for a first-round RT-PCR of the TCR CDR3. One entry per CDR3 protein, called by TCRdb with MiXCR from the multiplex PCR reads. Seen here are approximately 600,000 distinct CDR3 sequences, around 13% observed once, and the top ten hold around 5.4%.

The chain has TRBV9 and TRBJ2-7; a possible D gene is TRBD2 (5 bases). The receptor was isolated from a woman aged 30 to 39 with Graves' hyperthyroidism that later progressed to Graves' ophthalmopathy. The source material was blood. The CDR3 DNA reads TGTGCCAGCAGCGGAGGGTCCAGAACCGAGTACGAGCAGTACTTC. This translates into CASSGGSRTEYEQYF.